This TCR beta chain derives from a study of T cells expressing NK-cell markers. Study conclusions and caveats: NKG2C+ dominant clonotypes from 5 to 7 donors made up about 1.0-7.5% of CD8+ T cells.

TCRdb re-called the 5' RACE reads and gives one entry per CDR3 protein, without DNA. This listing includes 400,000 to 550,000 distinct CDR3 sequences. Notes on this clonotype: Antigen specificity is unknown.

The origin of this receptor is a woman aged 18-70 years in good health. Sequencing input: blood T cells: a sorted CD56 or NKG2C T cell subset, CD4+ or CD8+ T cells, or bulk PBMC T cells (not recorded which).

CDR3: CASSKYQETQYF. The rearrangement uses TRBV7-9 and TRBJ2-5. This CDR3 contains 12 residues. CDR1 and CDR2 (germline): SEHNR, FQNEAQ (reference sequence).